This TCR beta chain was recorded in a study of CD8+ T cells in alopecia areata. General study findings and limits: Among the top 100, expanded CD8+ clones were significantly decreased by tofacitinib, as was scalp clonality. Scalp and blood samples kept many expanded lesional clones throughout tofacitinib. In scalp samples, resident alphabeta T cells of normal skin are also sequenced.

CDR3 length: 12 amino acids. Germline V gene sequence: CDR1 GTSNPN, CDR2 SVGIG (reference sequence). Trimming removed 0 bases at V and 7 bases at J, with 4 bases between. Sequencing relied on a cDNA template that was reverse transcribed from extracted RNA. The method was immunoSEQ multiplex PCR; TCRdb's version includes in-frame clones alone and lacks a portion of them. The data show some 200,000 clones, more than 45% seen once. In its sample, this clone was seen a few times. What it binds is not known. Sample treatment: oral pan-JAK inhibitor, 5-10 mg twice daily. Researchers took lesional scalp punch biopsies and peripheral blood from people who were alopecia areata patients.

The sample here was CD4+ T cells sorted from blood, taken at week 4, from a patient treated with tofacitinib. The chain carries TRBV30 and TRBJ1-6, with D uncertain. This receptor was obtained from a human donor with alopecia areata. In DNA form, the CDR3 reads TGTGCCTGGAGTGTAAAGAATTCACCCCTCCACTTT. Translated, it gives CAWSVKNSPLHF.